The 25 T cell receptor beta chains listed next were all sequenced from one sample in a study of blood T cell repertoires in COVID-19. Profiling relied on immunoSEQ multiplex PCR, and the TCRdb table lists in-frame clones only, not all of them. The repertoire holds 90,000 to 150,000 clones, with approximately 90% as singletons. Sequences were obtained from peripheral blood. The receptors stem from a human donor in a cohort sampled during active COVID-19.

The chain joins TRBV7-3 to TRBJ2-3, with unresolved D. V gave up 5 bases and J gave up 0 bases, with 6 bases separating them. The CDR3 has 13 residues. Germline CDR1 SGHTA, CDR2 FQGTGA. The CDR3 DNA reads TGTGCCAGCAGCGCGACTAGCACAGATACGCAGTATTTT. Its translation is CASSATSTDTQYF.

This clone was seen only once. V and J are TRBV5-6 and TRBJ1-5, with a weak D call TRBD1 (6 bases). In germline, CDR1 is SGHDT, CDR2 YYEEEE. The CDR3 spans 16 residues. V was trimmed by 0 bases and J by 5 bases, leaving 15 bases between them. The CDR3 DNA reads TGTGCCAGCAGCTTGGGGGGGCCCCGGCAGGATCAGCCCCAGCATTTT. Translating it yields CASSLGGPRQDQPQHF. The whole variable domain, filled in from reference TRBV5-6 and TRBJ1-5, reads DAGVTQSPTHLIKTRGQQVTLRCSPKSGHDTVSWYQQALGQGPQFIFQYYEEEERQRGNFPDRFSGHQFPNYSSELNVNALLLGDSALYLCASSLGGPRQDQPQHFGDGTRLSIL.

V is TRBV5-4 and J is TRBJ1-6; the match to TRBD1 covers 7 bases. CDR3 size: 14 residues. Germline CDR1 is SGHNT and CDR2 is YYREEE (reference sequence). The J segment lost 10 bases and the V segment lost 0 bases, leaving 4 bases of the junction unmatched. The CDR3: CASSLEGGRSPLHF. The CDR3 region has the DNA TGTGCCAGCAGCTTGGAAGGGGGCAGGTCACCCCTCCACTTT.

The CDR3 bases are TGTGCCTGGAGTGTTCAGGGCTACTACGAGCAGTACTTC. It codes for CAWSVQGYYEQYF. The chain has TRBV30 and TRBJ2-7; D might be TRBD1 (5 bases). The germline CDR1 and CDR2 sequences are GTSNPN and SVGIG (reference sequence). V was shortened by 0 bases and J by 3 bases, with 9 bases between the two germline ends. The CDR3 extends over 13 amino acids. Full variable domain (rest looked up from reference TRBV30 and TRBJ2-7): SQTIHQWPATLVQPVGSPLSLECTVEGTSNPNLYWYRQAAGRGLQLLFYSVGIGQISSEVPQNLSASRPQDRQFILSSKKLLLSDSGFYLCAWSVQGYYEQYFGPGTRLTVT.

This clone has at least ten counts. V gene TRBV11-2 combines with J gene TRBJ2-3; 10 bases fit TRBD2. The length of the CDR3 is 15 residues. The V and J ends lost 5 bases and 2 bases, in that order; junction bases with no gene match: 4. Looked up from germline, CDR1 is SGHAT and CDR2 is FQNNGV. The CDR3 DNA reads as TGTGCCAGCAGCCAAGCGGGAGGGCCCACAGATACGCAGTATTTT. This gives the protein CASSQAGGPTDTQYF.

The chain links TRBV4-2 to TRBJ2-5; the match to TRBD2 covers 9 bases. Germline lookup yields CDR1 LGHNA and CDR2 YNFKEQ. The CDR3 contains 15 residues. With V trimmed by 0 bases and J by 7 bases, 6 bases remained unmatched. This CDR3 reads CASSQEPGLAGTQYF. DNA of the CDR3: TGTGCCAGCAGCCAAGAGCCGGGACTAGCTGGGACCCAGTACTTC.

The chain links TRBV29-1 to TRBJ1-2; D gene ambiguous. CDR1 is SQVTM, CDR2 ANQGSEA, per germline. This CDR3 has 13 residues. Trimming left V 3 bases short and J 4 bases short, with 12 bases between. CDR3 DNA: TGCAGCGTTGAGGGAGGACCGACCTATGGCTACACCTTC. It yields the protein CSVEGGPTYGYTF.

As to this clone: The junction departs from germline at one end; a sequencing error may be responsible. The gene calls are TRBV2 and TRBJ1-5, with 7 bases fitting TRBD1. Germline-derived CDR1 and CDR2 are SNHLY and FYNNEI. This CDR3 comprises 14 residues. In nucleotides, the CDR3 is TGTGCCAGCAGCGAAGACAGGGATGGTCAGCCCCAGCATTTT. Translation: CASSEDRDGQPQHF.

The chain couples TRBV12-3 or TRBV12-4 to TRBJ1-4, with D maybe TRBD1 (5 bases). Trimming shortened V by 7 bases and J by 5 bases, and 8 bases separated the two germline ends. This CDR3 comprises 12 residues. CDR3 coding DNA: TGTGCCAGCAAAGACAGAAATGAAAAACTGTTTTTT. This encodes CASKDRNEKLFF.

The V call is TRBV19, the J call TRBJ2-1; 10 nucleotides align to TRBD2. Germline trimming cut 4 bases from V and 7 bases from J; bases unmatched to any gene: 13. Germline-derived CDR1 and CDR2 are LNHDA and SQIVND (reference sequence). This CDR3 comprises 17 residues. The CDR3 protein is CASSKRGAGGLSNEQFF. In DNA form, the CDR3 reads TGTGCCAGTAGTAAACGAGGAGCGGGGGGGCTGTCAAATGAGCAGTTCTTC.

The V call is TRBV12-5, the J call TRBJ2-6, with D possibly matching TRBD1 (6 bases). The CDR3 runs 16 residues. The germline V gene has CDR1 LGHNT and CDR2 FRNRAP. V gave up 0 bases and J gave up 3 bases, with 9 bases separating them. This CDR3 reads CASGLVVGGGANVLTF. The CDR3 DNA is TGTGCTAGTGGTTTGGTTGTAGGGGGTGGGGCCAACGTCCTGACTTTC.

CDR3 DNA: TGTGCCAGCAGGGAGAGCCCCACGGAAGAGCAGTACTTC. It translates to CASRESPTEEQYF. The gene calls are TRBV7-3 and TRBJ2-7; no clear D gene. Germline lookup yields CDR1 SGHTA and CDR2 FQGTGA. This CDR3 is 13 amino acids long. Deletions cut 6 bases from V and 7 bases from J, with 16 bases between.

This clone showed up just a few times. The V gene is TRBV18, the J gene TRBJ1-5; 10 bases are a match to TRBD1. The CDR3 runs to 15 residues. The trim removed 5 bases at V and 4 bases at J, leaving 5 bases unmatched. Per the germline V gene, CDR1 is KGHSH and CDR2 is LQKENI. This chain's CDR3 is CASSSGQGKNQPQHF. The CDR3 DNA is TGTGCCAGCTCATCGGGACAGGGGAAGAATCAGCCCCAGCATTTT.

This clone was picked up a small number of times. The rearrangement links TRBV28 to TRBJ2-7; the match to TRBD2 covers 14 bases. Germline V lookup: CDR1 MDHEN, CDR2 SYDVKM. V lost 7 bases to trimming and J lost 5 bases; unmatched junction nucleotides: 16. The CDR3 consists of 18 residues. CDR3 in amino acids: CASTAPAGTSGGRNEQYF. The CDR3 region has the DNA TGTGCCAGCACCGCCCCCGCCGGGACTAGCGGGGGAAGAAACGAGCAGTACTTC.

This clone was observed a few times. CDR3 DNA: TGTGCCAGCAGTCTAGCGGGACTCGACTACGAGCAGTACTTC. Protein: CASSLAGLDYEQYF. The chain carries TRBV7-8 and TRBJ2-7; 9 nucleotides match TRBD2. V lost 6 bases to trimming and J lost 3 bases; unmatched junction nucleotides: 6. The length of the CDR3 is 14 residues. Germline loops: CDR1 SGHVS, CDR2 FQNEAQ.

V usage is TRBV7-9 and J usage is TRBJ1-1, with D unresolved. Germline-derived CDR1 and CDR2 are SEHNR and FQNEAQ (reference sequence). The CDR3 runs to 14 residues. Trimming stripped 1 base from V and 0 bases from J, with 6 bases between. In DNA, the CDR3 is TGTGCCAGCAGCTTAGGGCAGTTGAACACTGAAGCTTTCTTT. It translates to CASSLGQLNTEAFF. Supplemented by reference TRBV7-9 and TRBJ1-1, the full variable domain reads DTGVSQNPRHKITKRGQNVTFRCDPISEHNRLYWYRQTLGQGPEFLTYFQNEAQLEKSRLLSDRFSAERPKGSFSTLEIQRTEQGDSAMYLCASSLGQLNTEAFFGQGTRLTVV.

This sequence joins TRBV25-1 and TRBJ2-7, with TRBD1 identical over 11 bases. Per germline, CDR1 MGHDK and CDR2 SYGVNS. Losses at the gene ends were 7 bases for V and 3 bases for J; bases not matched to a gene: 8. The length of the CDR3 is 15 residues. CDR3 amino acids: CASTVGTGGFYEQYF. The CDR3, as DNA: TGTGCCAGCACAGTAGGGACAGGGGGTTTCTACGAGCAGTACTTC.

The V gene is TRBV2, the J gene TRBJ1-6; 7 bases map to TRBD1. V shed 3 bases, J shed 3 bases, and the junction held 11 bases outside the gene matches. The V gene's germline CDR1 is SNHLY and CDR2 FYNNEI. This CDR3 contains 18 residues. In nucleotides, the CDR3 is TGTGCCAGCAGTGAGGGTCGGCAGGGGGTAAACTATAATTCACCCCTCCACTTT. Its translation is CASSEGRQGVNYNSPLHF.

CDR3 sequence (DNA): TGTGCCAGCAGCGTAGGTCGCGGGCCCTCCTACGAGCAGTACTTC. Translating gives CASSVGRGPSYEQYF. J is TRBJ2-7 and V is TRBV9, with D possibly TRBD2 on 5 matching bases. Germline V lookup: CDR1 SGDLS, CDR2 YYNGEE. Trimming took off 0 bases at V and 0 bases at J, with 10 bases between the two ends. CDR3 length equals 15 residues.

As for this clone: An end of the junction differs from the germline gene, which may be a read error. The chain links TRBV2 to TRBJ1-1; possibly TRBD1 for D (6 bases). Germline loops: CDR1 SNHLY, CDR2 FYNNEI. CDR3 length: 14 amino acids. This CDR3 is CASSQAGENTEAFF. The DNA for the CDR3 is TGTGCCAGCAGTCAAGCAGGGGAGAACACTGAAGCTTTCTTT.

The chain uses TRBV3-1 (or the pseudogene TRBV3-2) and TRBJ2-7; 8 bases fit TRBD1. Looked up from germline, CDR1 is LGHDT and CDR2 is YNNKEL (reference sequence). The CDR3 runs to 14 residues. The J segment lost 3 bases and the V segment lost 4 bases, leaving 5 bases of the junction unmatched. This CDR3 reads CASSLSDRDYEQYF. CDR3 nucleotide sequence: TGTGCCAGCAGCCTGTCGGACAGGGACTACGAGCAGTACTTC.

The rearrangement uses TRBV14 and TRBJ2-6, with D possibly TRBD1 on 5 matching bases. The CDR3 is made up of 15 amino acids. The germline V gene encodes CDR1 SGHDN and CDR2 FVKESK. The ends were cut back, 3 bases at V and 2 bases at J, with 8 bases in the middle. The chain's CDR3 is CASSHQDTGANVLTF. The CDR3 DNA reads TGTGCCAGCAGCCATCAGGACACTGGGGCCAACGTCCTGACTTTC.

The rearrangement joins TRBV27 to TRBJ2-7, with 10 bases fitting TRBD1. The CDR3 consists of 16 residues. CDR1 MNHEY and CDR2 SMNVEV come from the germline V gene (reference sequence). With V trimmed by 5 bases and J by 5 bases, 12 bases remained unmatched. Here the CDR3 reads CASSPPRGQGSHEQYF. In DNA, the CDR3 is TGTGCCAGCAGTCCGCCCCGGGGACAGGGGAGCCACGAGCAGTACTTC.

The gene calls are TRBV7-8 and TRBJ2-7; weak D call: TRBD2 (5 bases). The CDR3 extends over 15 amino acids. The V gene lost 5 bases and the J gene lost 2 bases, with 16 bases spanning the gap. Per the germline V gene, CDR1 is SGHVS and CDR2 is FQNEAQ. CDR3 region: CASSLLRTVTYEQYF. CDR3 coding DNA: TGTGCCAGCAGCCTCCTTCGGACTGTAACCTACGAGCAGTACTTC.

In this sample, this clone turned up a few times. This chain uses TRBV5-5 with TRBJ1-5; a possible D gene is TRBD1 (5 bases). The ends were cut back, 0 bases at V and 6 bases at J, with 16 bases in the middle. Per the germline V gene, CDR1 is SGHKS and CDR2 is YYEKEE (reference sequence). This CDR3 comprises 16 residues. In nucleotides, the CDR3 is TGTGCCAGCAGCTTGGGGGGCGGTGGCCTGGGTCAGCCCCAGCATTTT. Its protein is CASSLGGGGLGQPQHF.